This T cell receptor beta chain comes out of a study of CD8 T cells in ankylosing spondylitis. V gave up 7 bases and J gave up 2 bases; unmatched junction bases: 9. In germline, CDR1 is SNHLY, CDR2 FYNNEI. The CDR3 contains 15 residues. Via MiXCR, TCRdb re-called the 5' RACE reads, giving one row per CDR3 protein. The table records hundreds of thousands of distinct CDR3 sequences, about 25% of them present only once. Whole-study findings and limits: Ankylosing spondylitis blood appeared to be characterized by a TCR beta motif of several highly homologous variants. In ankylosing spondylitis patients, matched synovial fluid reportedly showed significant enrichment of disease-linked clones.

In this sample, this clonotype turned up a few times. Antigen specificity is unknown. Specimen: blood, either unsorted or a sorted T cell fraction (not recorded which). The source of this sequence is a male donor with ankylosing spondylitis. J is TRBJ2-5 and V is TRBV2; 8 nucleotides align to TRBD1. CDR3 DNA: TGTGCCAGCAAGAACCGGGACAGGACACAAGAGACCCAGTACTTC. Residues: CASKNRDRTQETQYF. The full variable domain, its missing parts supplied by reference TRBV2 and TRBJ2-5, is EPEVTQTPSHQVTQMGQEVILRCVPISNHLYFYWYRQILGQKVEFLVSFYNNEISEKSEIFDDQFSVERPDGSNFTLKIRSTKLEDSAMYFCASKNRDRTQETQYFGPGTRLLVL.